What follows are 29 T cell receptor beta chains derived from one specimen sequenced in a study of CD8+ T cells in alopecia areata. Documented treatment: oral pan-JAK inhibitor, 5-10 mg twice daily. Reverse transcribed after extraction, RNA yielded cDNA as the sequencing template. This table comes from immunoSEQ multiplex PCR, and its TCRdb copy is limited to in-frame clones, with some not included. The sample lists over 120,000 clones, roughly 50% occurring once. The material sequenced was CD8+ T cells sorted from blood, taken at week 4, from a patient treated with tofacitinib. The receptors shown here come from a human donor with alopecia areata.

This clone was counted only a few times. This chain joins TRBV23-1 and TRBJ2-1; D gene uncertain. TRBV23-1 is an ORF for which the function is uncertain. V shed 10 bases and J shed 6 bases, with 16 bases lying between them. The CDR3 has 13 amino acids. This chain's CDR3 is CATDRAGCNEQFF. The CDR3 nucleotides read TGCGCCACCGATCGGGCCGGATGCAATGAGCAGTTCTTC.

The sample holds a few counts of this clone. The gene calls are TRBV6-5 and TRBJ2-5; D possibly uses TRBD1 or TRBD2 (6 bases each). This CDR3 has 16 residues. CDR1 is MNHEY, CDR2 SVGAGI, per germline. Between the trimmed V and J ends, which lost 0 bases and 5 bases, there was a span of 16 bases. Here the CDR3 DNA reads TGTGCCAGCAGTTACTCTGTGGGGGGCCCTCAGGAGACCCAGTACTTC. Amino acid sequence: CASSYSVGGPQETQYF.

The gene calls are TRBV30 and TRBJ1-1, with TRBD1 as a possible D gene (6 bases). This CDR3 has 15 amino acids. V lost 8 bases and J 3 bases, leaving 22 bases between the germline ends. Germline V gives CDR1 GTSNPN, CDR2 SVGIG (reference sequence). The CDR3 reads CAGTPIINRDTEAFF. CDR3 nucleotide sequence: TGTGCCGGAACCCCCATAATCAACAGGGACACTGAAGCTTTCTTT.

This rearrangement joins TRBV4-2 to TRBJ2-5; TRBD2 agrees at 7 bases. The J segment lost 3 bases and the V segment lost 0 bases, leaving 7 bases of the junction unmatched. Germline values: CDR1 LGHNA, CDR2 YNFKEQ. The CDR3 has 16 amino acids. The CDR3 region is CASSQEYLAEEETQYF. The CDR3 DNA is TGTGCCAGCAGCCAAGAATACCTAGCGGAAGAAGAGACCCAGTACTTC.

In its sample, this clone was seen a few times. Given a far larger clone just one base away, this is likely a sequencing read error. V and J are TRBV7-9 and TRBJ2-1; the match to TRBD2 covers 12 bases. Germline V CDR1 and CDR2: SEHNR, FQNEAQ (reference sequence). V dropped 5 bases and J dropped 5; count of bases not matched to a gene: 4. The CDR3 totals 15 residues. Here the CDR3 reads CASSQGLAGNNEQFF. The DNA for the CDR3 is TGTGCCAGCAGCCAAGGACTAGCGGGGAACAATGAGCAGTTCTTC.

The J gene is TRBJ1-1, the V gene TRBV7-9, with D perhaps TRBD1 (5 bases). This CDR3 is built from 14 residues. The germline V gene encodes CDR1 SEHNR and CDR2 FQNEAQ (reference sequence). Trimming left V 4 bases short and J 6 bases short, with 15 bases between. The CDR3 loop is CASSSREGGAEAFF. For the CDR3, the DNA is TGTGCCAGCAGCTCCCGAGAGGGAGGGGCTGAAGCTTTCTTT. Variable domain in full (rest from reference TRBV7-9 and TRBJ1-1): DTGVSQNPRHKITKRGQNVTFRCDPISEHNRLYWYRQTLGQGPEFLTYFQNEAQLEKSRLLSDRFSAERPKGSFSTLEIQRTEQGDSAMYLCASSSREGGAEAFFGQGTRLTVV.

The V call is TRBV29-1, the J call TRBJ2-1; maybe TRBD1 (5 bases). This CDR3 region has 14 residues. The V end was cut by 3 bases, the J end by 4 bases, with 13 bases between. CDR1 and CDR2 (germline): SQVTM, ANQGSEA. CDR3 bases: TGCAGCGTTGACAGGACACCGGTATACAATGAGCAGTTCTTC. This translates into CSVDRTPVYNEQFF.

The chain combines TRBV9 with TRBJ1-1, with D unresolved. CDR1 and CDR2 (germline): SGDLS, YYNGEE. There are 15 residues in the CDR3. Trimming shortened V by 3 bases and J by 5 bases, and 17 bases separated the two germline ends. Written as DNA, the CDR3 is TGTGCCAGCAGCGACCCCCCCGGGGAGTGGACTGAAGCTTTCTTT. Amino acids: CASSDPPGEWTEAFF.

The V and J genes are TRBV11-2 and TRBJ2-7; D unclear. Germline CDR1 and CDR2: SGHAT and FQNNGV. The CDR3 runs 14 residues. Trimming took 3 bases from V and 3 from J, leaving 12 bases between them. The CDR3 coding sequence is TGTGCCAGCAGCTTTCTCGAGTACCACTACGAGCAGTACTTC. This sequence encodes CASSFLEYHYEQYF.

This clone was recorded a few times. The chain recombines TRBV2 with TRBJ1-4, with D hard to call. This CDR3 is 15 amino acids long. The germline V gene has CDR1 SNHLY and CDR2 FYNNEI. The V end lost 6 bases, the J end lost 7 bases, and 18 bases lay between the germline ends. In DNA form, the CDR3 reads TGTGCCAGCAGCTCGAGTGACCTGGAGCCTGAAAAACTGTTTTTT. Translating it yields CASSSSDLEPEKLFF.

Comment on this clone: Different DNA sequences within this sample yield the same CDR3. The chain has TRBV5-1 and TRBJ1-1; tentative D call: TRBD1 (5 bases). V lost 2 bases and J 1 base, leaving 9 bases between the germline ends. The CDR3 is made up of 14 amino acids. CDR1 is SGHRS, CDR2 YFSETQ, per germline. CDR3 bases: TGCGCCAGCAGCTTTCAGGGTACGAACACTGAAGCTTTCTTT. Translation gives CASSFQGTNTEAFF.

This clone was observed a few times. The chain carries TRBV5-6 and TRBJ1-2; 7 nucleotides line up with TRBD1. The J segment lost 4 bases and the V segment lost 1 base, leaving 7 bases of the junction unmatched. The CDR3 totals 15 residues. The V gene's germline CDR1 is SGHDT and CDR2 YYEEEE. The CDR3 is CASSLMTGITYGYTF. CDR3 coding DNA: TGTGCCAGCAGCTTGATGACAGGGATCACCTATGGCTACACCTTC.

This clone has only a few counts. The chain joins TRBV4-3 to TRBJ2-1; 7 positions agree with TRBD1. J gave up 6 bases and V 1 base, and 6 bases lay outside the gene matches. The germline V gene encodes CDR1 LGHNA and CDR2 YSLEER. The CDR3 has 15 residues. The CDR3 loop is CASSQGVGGLNEQFF. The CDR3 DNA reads TGCGCCAGCAGCCAAGGCGTAGGGGGCCTCAATGAGCAGTTCTTC.

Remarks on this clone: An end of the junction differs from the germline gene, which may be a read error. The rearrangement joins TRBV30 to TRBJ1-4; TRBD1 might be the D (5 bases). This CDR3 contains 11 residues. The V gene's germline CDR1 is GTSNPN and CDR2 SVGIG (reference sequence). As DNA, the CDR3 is TGTGCCTGGAGTGTAGGACCCCGGGGGGGTTTT. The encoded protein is CAWSVGPRGGF.

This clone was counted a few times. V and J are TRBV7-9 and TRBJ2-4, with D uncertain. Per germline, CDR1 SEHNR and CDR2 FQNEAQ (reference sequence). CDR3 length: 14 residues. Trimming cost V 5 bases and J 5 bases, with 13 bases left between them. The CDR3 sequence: CASSPRAGQNIQYF. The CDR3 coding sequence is TGTGCCAGCAGCCCCCGGGCAGGACAAAACATTCAGTACTTC.

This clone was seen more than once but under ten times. The CDR3: CASNKWNTEAFF. The CDR3 region has the DNA TGTGCCAGCAATAAGTGGAACACTGAAGCTTTCTTT. The V gene is TRBV7-9, the J gene TRBJ1-1; D unclear. The germline V gene has CDR1 SEHNR and CDR2 FQNEAQ (reference sequence). V dropped 7 bases and J dropped 1 base, with 7 bases sitting between them. The CDR3 has 12 residues.

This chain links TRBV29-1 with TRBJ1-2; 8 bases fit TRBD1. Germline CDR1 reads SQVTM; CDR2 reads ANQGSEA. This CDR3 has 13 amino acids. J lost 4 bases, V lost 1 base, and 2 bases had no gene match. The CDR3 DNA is TGCAGCGTTGAAGGGGGACAGGTCTATGGCTACACCTTC. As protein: CSVEGGQVYGYTF. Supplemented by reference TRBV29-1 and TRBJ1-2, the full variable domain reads SAVISQKPSRDICQRGTSLTIQCQVDSQVTMMFWYRQQPGQSLTLIATANQGSEATYESGFVIDKFPISRPNLTFSTLTVSNMSPEDSSIYLCSVEGGQVYGYTFGSGTRLTVV.

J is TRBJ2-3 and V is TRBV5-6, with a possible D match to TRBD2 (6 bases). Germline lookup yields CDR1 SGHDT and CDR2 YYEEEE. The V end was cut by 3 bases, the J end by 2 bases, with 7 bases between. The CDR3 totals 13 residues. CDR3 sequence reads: CASSWGDTDTQYF. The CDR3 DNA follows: TGTGCCAGCAGCTGGGGGGACACAGATACGCAGTATTTT.

This CDR3 reads CASSLYRGQKNIQYF. The DNA for the CDR3 is TGTGCCAGCAGTTTATACAGGGGGCAAAAAAACATTCAGTACTTC. This chain joins TRBV28 and TRBJ2-4; 9 nucleotides agree with TRBD1. Germline CDR1 reads MDHEN; CDR2 reads SYDVKM. The V segment lost 1 base and the J segment 4 bases; nucleotides outside the gene matches: 2. This CDR3 contains 15 residues.

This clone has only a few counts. The CDR3 protein is CATSRGLGTGGDEQYF. The CDR3 DNA sequence: TGTGCCACCAGCAGAGGACTAGGGACAGGGGGAGACGAGCAGTACTTC. The V gene is TRBV15, the J gene TRBJ2-7; 11 bases are shared with TRBD1. With V trimmed by 1 base and J by 5 bases, 7 bases remained unmatched. The CDR3 loop spans 16 amino acids. Germline-derived CDR1 and CDR2 are LNHNV and YYDKDF (reference sequence).

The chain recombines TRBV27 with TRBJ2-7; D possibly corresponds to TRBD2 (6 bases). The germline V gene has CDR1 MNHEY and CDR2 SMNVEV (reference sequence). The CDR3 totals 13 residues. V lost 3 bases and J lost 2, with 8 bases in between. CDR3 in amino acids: CASSLGGPYEQYF. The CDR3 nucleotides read TGTGCCAGCAGTTTGGGAGGTCCCTACGAGCAGTACTTC.

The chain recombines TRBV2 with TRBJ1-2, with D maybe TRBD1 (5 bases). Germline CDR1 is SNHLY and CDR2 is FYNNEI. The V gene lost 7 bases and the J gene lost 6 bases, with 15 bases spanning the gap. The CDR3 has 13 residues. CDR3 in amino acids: CASINDSPDGYTF. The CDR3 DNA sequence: TGTGCCAGCATCAATGACAGCCCCGATGGCTACACCTTC.

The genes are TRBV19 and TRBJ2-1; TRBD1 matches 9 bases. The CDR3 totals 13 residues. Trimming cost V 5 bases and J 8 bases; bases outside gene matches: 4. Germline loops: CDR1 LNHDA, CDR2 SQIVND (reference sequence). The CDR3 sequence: CASSLGTGYEQFF. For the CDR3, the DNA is TGTGCCAGTAGTCTTGGGACAGGGTATGAGCAGTTCTTC. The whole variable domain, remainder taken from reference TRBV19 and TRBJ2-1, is DGGITQSPKYLFRKEGQNVTLSCEQNLNHDAMYWYRQDPGQGLRLIYYSQIVNDFQKGDIAEGYSVSREKKESFPLTVTSAQKNPTAFYLCASSLGTGYEQFFGPGTRLTVL.

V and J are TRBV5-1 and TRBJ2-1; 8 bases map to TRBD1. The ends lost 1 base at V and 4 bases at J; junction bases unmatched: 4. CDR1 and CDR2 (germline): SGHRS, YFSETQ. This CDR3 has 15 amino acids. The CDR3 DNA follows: TGCGCCAGCAGCTTGTACCAGGGGGCTTACAATGAGCAGTTCTTC. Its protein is CASSLYQGAYNEQFF.

In nucleotides, the CDR3 is TGTGCCAGCAGCTTAATCGTATATGAGCAGTTCTTC. Encoded protein: CASSLIVYEQFF. The chain recombines TRBV7-8 with TRBJ2-1; D gene uncertain. The germline V gene encodes CDR1 SGHVS and CDR2 FQNEAQ. This CDR3 has 12 residues. V lost 2 bases and J lost 8, with 7 bases in between.

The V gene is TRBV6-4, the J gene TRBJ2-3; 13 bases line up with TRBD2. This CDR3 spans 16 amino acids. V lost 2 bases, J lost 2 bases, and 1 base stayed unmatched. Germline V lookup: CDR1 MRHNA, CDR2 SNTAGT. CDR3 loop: CASSDTSGGATDTQYF. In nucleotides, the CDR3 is TGTGCCAGCAGTGACACTAGCGGGGGGGCCACAGATACGCAGTATTTT.

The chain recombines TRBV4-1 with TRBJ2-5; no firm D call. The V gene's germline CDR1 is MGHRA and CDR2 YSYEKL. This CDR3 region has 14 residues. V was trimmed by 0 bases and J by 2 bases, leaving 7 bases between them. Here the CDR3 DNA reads TGCGCCAGCAGCCAAGAAGGGTCTCAAGAGACCCAGTACTTC. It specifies CASSQEGSQETQYF.

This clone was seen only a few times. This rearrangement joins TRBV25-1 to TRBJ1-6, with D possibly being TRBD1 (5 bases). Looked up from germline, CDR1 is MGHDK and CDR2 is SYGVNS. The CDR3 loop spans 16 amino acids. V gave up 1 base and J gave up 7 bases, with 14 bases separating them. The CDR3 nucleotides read TGTGCCAGCAGTGAATTGGGTCAAGGGGACAATTCACCCCTCCACTTT. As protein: CASSELGQGDNSPLHF.

The CDR3 loop is CASSLYGELFF. CDR3 in DNA: TGTGCCAGCAGCTTATACGGGGAGCTGTTTTTT. This sequence joins TRBV5-6 and TRBJ2-2, with D unresolved. The V and J ends lost 2 bases and 7 bases respectively, with 3 bases between them. The V gene's germline CDR1 is SGHDT and CDR2 YYEEEE. The CDR3 runs 11 residues.